This T cell receptor beta chain was documented in a study of spatial heterogeneity in lung cancer. Study details: The study consistently detected more beta-chain than alpha-chain sequences. The average count in raw reads for each unique TCR and UMI combination exceeded nine appearances. General study results and limits: TCRs found ubiquitously expanded in tumor appeared in blood more at resection than at follow-up.

This sample's time point: blood at routine non-recurrence follow-up after resection. Unsorted samples of tumor, nontumor lung or frozen PBMC had their whole RNA sequenced. In TCRdb, the 5' RACE reads were re-called with MiXCR into one record per CDR3 protein. The data contain about 36,000 distinct CDR3 sequences, 6% to 9.5% of them singletons. CDR1 MNHEY and CDR2 SVGAGI come from the germline V gene. V dropped 0 bases and J dropped 11 bases, with 13 bases sitting between them. The length of the CDR3 is 13 residues. This clonotype appeared a few times. Its antigen is not known. This sequence originates from a male donor with early-stage non-small cell lung cancer. V is TRBV6-5 and J is TRBJ1-1; D not resolved. The sequences come from PBMCs, collected at follow-up. For the CDR3, the DNA is TGTGCCAGCAGTTACTCGGCACAAAAGGAGGCTTTCTTT. It is translated as CASSYSAQKEAFF.